The clone carrying this TCR beta chain was counted many times. What it binds is unknown. Using its own MiXCR run on the 5' RACE reads, TCRdb lists one record per CDR3 protein. The sample lists a few hundred thousand distinct CDR3 sequences; 8.7% were seen once. This entry belongs to a study of T cells after yellow fever vaccination. Study results and caveats: CD4 and CD8 compartments shared a small share of clonotypes.

Germline V gene lookup returns CDR1 LGHNA and CDR2 YNFKEQ. J gave up 0 bases and V 4 bases, and 6 bases lay outside the gene matches. This CDR3 comprises 17 residues. This sequence was found in a man younger than 35 who received the YFV17D yellow fever vaccine. The chain combines TRBV4-2 with TRBJ1-6; 7 bases are shared with TRBD1. Specimen: CD4+ T cells sorted from PBMCs, collected 5 days after the yellow fever booster vaccination. DNA for the CDR3: TGTGCCAGCAGCCTAAAAGGGACAGTCTCCTATAATTCACCCCTCCACTTT. Amino acids: CASSLKGTVSYNSPLHF.